Included here is one T cell receptor (beta chain) sequence, with context. The antigen is not known. Germline values: CDR1 LNHNV, CDR2 YYDKDF (reference sequence). The CDR3 consists of 13 residues. Deletions cut 1 base from V and 2 bases from J, with 4 bases between. These data belong to a study of Graves' ophthalmopathy and Graves' hyperthyroidism. The study, taken as a whole, reports: The majority of expanded thyroid clonotypes above 0.001 frequency also occurred in blood.

Using RNA transcripts, the TCR beta CDR3 regions were amplified. The library came from an HTBI-primed first-round RT-PCR and a second-round multiplex PCR. TCRdb used MiXCR to reprocess the multiplex PCR reads, holding one entry per CDR3 protein. The sample contains around 670,000 distinct CDR3 sequences, 35% to 50% of which appear only once. The TCR sequence derives from an adult man with Graves' ophthalmopathy. The V gene is TRBV15, the J gene TRBJ2-3; no reliable D call. The sample comprised peripheral blood. The CDR3 DNA sequence: TGTGCCACCAGCAGAGTTTCCACAGATACGCAGTATTTT. Translation: CATSRVSTDTQYF.